This T cell receptor beta chain was captured in a study of blood T cell repertoires in COVID-19. For the study at large: The United States, Italy and Spain provided the acute and convalescent COVID-19 samples.

Only in-frame clones appear in the TCRdb table, and some are missing; sequencing was by immunoSEQ multiplex PCR. The sample holds over 200,000 clones; approximately 88% are singletons and the top ten take about 4%. The CDR3 is made up of 19 amino acids. Germline CDR1 KGHSH, CDR2 LQKENI. J gave up 1 base and V 2 bases, and 13 bases lay outside the gene matches. This clone was recorded once. The genes are TRBV18 and TRBJ1-5; the match to TRBD1 covers 8 bases. Sequenced material: PBMCs or T cells enriched from blood (not recorded which). This sequence was found in a woman aged 30 to 39 who had been exposed to COVID-19. The CDR3: CASSPTGQGVGVSNQPQHF. CDR3 in DNA: TGTGCCAGCTCACCAACCGGACAGGGAGTAGGGGTAAGCAATCAGCCCCAGCATTTT. The entire variable domain, with the rest obtained from reference TRBV18 and TRBJ1-5, is as follows: NAGVMQNPRHLVRRRGQEARLRCSPMKGHSHVYWYRQLPEEGLKFMVYLQKENIIDESGMPKERFSAEFPKEGPSILRIQQVVRGDSAAYFCASSPTGQGVGVSNQPQHFGDGTRLSIL.